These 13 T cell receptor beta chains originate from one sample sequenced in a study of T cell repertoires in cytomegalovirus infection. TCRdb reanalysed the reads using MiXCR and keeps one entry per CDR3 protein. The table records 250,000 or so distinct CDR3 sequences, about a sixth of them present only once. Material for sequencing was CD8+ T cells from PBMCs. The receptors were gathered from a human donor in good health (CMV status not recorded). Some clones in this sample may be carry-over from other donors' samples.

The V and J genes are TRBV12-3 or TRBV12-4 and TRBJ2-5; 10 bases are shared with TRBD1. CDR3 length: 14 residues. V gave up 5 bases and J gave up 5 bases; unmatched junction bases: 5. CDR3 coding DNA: TGTGCCAGCAGTCCAGGGACAGGGGCGGAGACCCAGTACTTC. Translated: CASSPGTGAETQYF.

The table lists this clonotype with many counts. The CDR3 reads CASSLPAGTASRWTGELFF. The CDR3 coding sequence is TGTGCCAGCAGCTTACCAGCCGGGACAGCATCCCGGTGGACCGGGGAGCTGTTTTTT. The J gene is TRBJ2-2, the V gene TRBV7-8, with 7 nucleotides matching TRBD1. CDR3 length: 19 amino acids. V shed 2 bases, J shed 5 bases, and the junction held 17 bases outside the gene matches. Germline V gene data show CDR1 as SGHVS and CDR2 as FQNEAQ.

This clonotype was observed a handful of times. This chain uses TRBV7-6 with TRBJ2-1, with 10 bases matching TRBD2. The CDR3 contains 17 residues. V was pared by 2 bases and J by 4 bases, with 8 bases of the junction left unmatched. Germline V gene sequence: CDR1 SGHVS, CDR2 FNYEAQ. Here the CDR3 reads CASSLRASGGYYNEQFF. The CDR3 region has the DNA TGTGCCAGCAGCTTAAGGGCTAGCGGGGGATATTACAATGAGCAGTTCTTC.

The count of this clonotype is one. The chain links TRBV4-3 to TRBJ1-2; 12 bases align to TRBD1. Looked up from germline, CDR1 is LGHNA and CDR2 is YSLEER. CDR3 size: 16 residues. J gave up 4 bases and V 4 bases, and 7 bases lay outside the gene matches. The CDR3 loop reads CASSPSGTGGVYGYTF. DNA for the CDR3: TGCGCCAGCAGCCCGTCGGGGACAGGGGGCGTCTATGGCTACACCTTC.

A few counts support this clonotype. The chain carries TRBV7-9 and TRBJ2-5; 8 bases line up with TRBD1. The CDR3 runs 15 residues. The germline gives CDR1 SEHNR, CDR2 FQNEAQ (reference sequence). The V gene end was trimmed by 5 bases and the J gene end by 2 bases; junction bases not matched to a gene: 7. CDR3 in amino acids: CASSTTGTGQETQYF. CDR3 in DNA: TGTGCCAGCAGCACCACCGGGACAGGACAAGAGACCCAGTACTTC. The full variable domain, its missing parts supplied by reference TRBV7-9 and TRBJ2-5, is DTGVSQNPRHKITKRGQNVTFRCDPISEHNRLYWYRQTLGQGPEFLTYFQNEAQLEKSRLLSDRFSAERPKGSFSTLEIQRTEQGDSAMYLCASSTTGTGQETQYFGPGTRLLVL.

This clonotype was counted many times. Here the CDR3 DNA reads TGTGCCAGCAGCGCTACGACAGGAGGGAACACTGAAGCTTTCTTT. Its protein is CASSATTGGNTEAFF. V and J are TRBV9 and TRBJ1-1; a weak D match, TRBD1 (6 bases). The CDR3 length is 15 residues. Germline V lookup: CDR1 SGDLS, CDR2 YYNGEE. V lost 3 bases and J 1 base, leaving 13 bases between the germline ends.

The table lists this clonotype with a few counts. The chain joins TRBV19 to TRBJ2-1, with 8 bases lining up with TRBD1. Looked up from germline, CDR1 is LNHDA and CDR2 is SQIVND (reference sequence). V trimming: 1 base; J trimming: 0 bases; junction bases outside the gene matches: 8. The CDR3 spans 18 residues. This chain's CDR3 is CASSIAPQGAASYNEQFF. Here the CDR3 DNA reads TGTGCCAGTAGTATAGCCCCCCAGGGGGCCGCCTCCTACAATGAGCAGTTCTTC.

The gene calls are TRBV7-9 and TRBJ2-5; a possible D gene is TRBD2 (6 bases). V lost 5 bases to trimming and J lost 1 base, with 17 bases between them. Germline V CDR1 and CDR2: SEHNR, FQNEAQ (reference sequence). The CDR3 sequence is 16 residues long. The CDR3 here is CASSPMAGRFQETQYF. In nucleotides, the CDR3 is TGTGCCAGCAGCCCGATGGCAGGGAGGTTCCAAGAGACCCAGTACTTC.

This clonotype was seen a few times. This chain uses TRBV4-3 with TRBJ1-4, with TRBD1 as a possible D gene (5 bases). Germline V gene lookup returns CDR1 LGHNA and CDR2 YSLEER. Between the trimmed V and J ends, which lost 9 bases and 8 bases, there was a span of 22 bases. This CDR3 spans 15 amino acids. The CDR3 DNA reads TGCGCCAGTCGAAACGGTGACAGCGGAGGCGAAAAACTGTTTTTT. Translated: CASRNGDSGGEKLFF.

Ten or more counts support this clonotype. CDR3 nucleotide sequence: TGTGCCAGCAGTCAAGGTTGGAGATCAGATACGCAGTATTTT. The encoded protein is CASSQGWRSDTQYF. The chain combines TRBV6-1 with TRBJ2-3; no definite D call. Germline V gene lookup returns CDR1 MNHNS and CDR2 SASEGT. The V and J ends lost 5 bases and 4 bases respectively, with 13 bases between them. The CDR3 is 14 amino acids.

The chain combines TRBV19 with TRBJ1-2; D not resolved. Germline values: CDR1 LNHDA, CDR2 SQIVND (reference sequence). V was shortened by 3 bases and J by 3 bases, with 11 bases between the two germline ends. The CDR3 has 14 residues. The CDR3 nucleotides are TGTGCCAGTAGTATCCTCACCCCTGACTATGGCTACACCTTC. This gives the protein CASSILTPDYGYTF.

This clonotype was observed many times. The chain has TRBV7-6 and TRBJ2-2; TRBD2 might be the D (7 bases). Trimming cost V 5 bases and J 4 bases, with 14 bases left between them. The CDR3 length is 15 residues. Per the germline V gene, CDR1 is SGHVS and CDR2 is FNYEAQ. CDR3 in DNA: TGTGCCAGCAGCCAGGGCGGGGGCTTCACCGGGGAGCTGTTTTTT. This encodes CASSQGGGFTGELFF.

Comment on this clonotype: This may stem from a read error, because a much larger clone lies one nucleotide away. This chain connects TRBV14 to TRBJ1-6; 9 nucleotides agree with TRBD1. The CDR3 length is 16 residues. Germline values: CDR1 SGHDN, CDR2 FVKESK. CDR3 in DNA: TGTGCCAGCAGCCCGACCGGGACAGGGCATAATTCACCCCTCCGCTTT. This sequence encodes CASSPTGTGHNSPLRF.